The present entry profiles one T cell receptor (beta chain) with its context. What it binds is unknown. These data originate in a study of cytomegalovirus exposure and HLA in healthy donors. The study's findings and limits: Later analysis suggested most CMV-associated TCR beta chains were HLA-restricted. TCR beta sequences reportedly predicted most subjects' HLA-A and HLA-B alleles accurately. Clonal expansion was found to be greater in HLA-associated TCR beta chains than in equally common others in a later analysis.

The primer mix had 60 Vbeta and 13 Jbeta primers. The data were produced by immunoSEQ multiplex PCR, yet TCRdb's version contains in-frame clones alone and is incomplete. The sample yields around 200,000 clones, roughly 90% seen once. The specimen sequenced was PBMCs. This sequence originates from a woman under 30 in good health and CMV-seronegative.

The CDR3 DNA follows: TGCGCCAGCAGAAGTTTTACAGGGGGCGCCTATGGCTACACCTTC. It codes for CASRSFTGGAYGYTF. The chain uses TRBV5-1 and TRBJ1-2; 9 nucleotides line up with TRBD1. V lost 5 bases to trimming and J lost 4 bases; unmatched junction nucleotides: 9. Germline V gene lookup returns CDR1 SGHRS and CDR2 YFSETQ. The CDR3 is made up of 15 amino acids.